This entry lists 24 T cell receptor beta chains sequenced from one sample in a study of OX40 agonist ivuxolimab in advanced cancers. Assay: immunoSEQ multiplex PCR; the TCRdb copy retains only in-frame clones and omits some. This sample has 45,000 or so clones, with more than 70% found just once. The sample here was CD4+ or CD8+ T cells sorted from blood, taken in a trial of the OX40 agonist ivuxolimab. The receptors were sampled from an adult with an advanced solid tumor such as melanoma, head and neck, liver or kidney cancer.

Remarks on this clone: Germline is not matched at one junction end, which may reflect a read error. The CDR3 region is CASSQVGLEQYF. The DNA for the CDR3 is TGCGCCAGCAGCCAAGTTGGATTGGAGCAGTACTTC. The chain recombines TRBV11-2 with TRBJ2-7; D gene unclear. The germline V gene has CDR1 SGHAT and CDR2 FQNNGV. The CDR3 totals 12 residues.

The count of this clone is one. The V call is TRBV10-3, the J call TRBJ1-2; the D gene is possibly TRBD1 (6 bases). The germline V and J ends were trimmed by 6 bases and 4 bases, with 18 bases remaining between them. This CDR3 has 15 amino acids. In germline, CDR1 is ENHRY, CDR2 SYGVKD. Here the CDR3 reads CAISHEGVSGYGYTF. As DNA, the CDR3 is TGTGCCATCAGCCACGAGGGGGTTTCGGGCTATGGCTACACCTTC.

Remarks on this clone: At one end, the junction sequence differs from germline, possibly due to a read error. The chain uses TRBV30 and TRBJ1-5, with unresolved D. The CDR3 contains 13 residues. CDR1 GTSNPN and CDR2 SVGIG come from the germline V gene (reference sequence). The DNA for the CDR3 is TGTGCCTGGAGTGTACGAGGGAATCGGCCCCAGCATTTT. The encoded protein is CAWSVRGNRPQHF.

The CDR3 loop reads CASSSNYEQYF. In DNA, the CDR3 is TGTGCCAGCAGCTCCAACTACGAGCAGTACTTC. This chain uses TRBV11-2 with TRBJ2-7; D ambiguous. Germline-derived CDR1 and CDR2 are SGHAT and FQNNGV. The CDR3 is made up of 11 amino acids. V lost 4 bases, J lost 3 bases, and 4 bases lay in between.

The chain uses TRBV11-2 and TRBJ2-7, with D maybe TRBD2 (6 bases). This CDR3 has 15 residues. Germline V gene sequence: CDR1 SGHAT, CDR2 FQNNGV. Trimming pared 1 base from V and 0 bases from J, leaving 10 bases between. The DNA for the CDR3 is TGTGCCAGCAGCTTAGGGGGGAGGAGCTCCTACGAGCAGTACTTC. Its translation is CASSLGGRSSYEQYF.

The chain combines TRBV29-1 with TRBJ2-6; D not certain. The CDR3 length is 12 residues. CDR1 SQVTM and CDR2 ANQGSEA come from the germline V gene. V was cut by 7 bases and J by 0 bases, with 4 bases left in between. The CDR3 DNA reads as TGCAGCGGCTCCTCTGGGGCCAACGTCCTGACTTTC. This translates into CSGSSGANVLTF.

This chain uses TRBV19 with TRBJ2-7; D is unclear. The germline gives CDR1 LNHDA, CDR2 SQIVND (reference sequence). CDR3 length: 11 residues. The germline V and J ends were trimmed by 5 bases and 4 bases, with 6 bases remaining between them. The CDR3 spells CASSQAYEQYF. CDR3 in DNA: TGTGCCAGTAGTCAGGCTTACGAGCAGTACTTC.

The V gene is TRBV7-9, the J gene TRBJ2-1; tentative D call: TRBD1 (5 bases). Germline loops: CDR1 SEHNR, CDR2 FQNEAQ (reference sequence). The V end lost 5 bases, the J end lost 5 bases, and 13 bases lay between the germline ends. This CDR3 comprises 14 residues. CDR3 bases: TGTGCCAGCAGCCCCGACAGCCGGCACAATGAGCAGTTCTTC. This translates into CASSPDSRHNEQFF.

In the case of this clone: The junction differs from germline at one of its ends, possibly a read error. The chain employs TRBV6-1 and TRBJ2-5; possibly TRBD2 for D (6 bases). Germline V lookup: CDR1 MNHNS, CDR2 SASEGT. The CDR3 consists of 12 residues. DNA for the CDR3: TGTGCCTGCAGGAGGGTTATTGAGACCCAGTACTTC. This translates into CACRRVIETQYF.

The chain uses TRBV29-1 and TRBJ2-1, with D uncertain. Germline V gives CDR1 SQVTM, CDR2 ANQGSEA. V was trimmed by 2 bases and J by 0 bases, leaving 11 bases between them. This CDR3 is 15 amino acids long. In DNA form, the CDR3 reads TGCAGCGTTGAATACGAGACCTCCTCCTACAATGAGCAGTTCTTC. Residues: CSVEYETSSYNEQFF.

The rearrangement links TRBV6-5 to TRBJ1-1; the D gene is possibly TRBD1 (5 bases). This CDR3 comprises 16 residues. Trimming removed 4 bases at V and 1 base at J, with 16 bases between. Germline V gives CDR1 MNHEY, CDR2 SVGAGI. The CDR3 sequence is CASSLDLGTPNTEAFF. In DNA form, the CDR3 reads TGTGCCAGCAGTTTAGATTTGGGGACCCCGAACACTGAAGCTTTCTTT.

The chain couples TRBV2 to TRBJ1-4; 9 bases line up with TRBD1. The CDR3 loop spans 14 amino acids. V lost 3 bases, J lost 10 bases, and 6 bases stayed unmatched. Per germline, CDR1 SNHLY and CDR2 FYNNEI. Here the CDR3 reads CASSEDRGTGKLFF. Here the CDR3 DNA reads TGTGCCAGCAGTGAGGACAGGGGTACGGGAAAACTGTTTTTT.

The table lists this clone with a count of one. This rearrangement joins TRBV4-1 to TRBJ2-7, with TRBD2 matching 11 bases. The germline V gene encodes CDR1 MGHRA and CDR2 YSYEKL. This CDR3 has 14 amino acids. After removal of 5 bases from V and 3 bases from J, the junction contained 3 bases not matched to a gene. CDR3 residues: CASSLAGGFYEQYF. In DNA, the CDR3 is TGCGCCAGCAGCTTAGCGGGGGGGTTCTACGAGCAGTACTTC.

The chain uses TRBV7-9 and TRBJ2-7, with D perhaps matching TRBD2 (5 bases). The V gene's germline CDR1 is SEHNR and CDR2 FQNEAQ (reference sequence). The length of the CDR3 is 15 residues. The ends were cut back, 4 bases at V and 0 bases at J, with 13 bases in the middle. CDR3 nucleotide sequence: TGTGCCAGCAGCTCCGGGCCGGGAAGCTCCTACGAGCAGTACTTC. This gives the protein CASSSGPGSSYEQYF.

This chain links TRBV20-1 with TRBJ2-3; 11 bases are shared with TRBD2. Germline trimming cut 5 bases from V and 10 bases from J; bases unmatched to any gene: 2. Germline V CDR1 and CDR2: DFQATT, SNEGSKA (reference sequence). This CDR3 has 11 amino acids. The DNA of the CDR3 is TGCAGTGCTTTACTAGCGGGAGCGCAGTATTTT. Translated, it gives CSALLAGAQYF.

This chain joins TRBV9 and TRBJ2-3; TRBD2 matches 9 bases. Germline V gene lookup returns CDR1 SGDLS and CDR2 YYNGEE. With 0 bases clipped from V and 3 bases from J, the junction kept 5 bases outside the gene matches. The CDR3 is made up of 16 amino acids. CDR3 sequence reads: CASSVVAGGPTDTQYF. CDR3 nucleotides: TGTGCCAGCAGCGTAGTGGCGGGGGGGCCAACAGATACGCAGTATTTT.

V and J are TRBV6-1 and TRBJ1-2; D gene unclear. The V gene's germline CDR1 is MNHNS and CDR2 SASEGT. The V gene lost 4 bases and the J gene lost 4 bases, with 19 bases spanning the gap. CDR3 length: 16 amino acids. Written as DNA, the CDR3 is TGTGCCAGCAGTGGGGCAGACCAGAGGCTCCTCTATGGCTACACCTTC. This gives the protein CASSGADQRLLYGYTF.

The V call is TRBV5-6, the J call TRBJ2-7, with a tentative D call TRBD1 (5 bases). CDR3 length: 14 residues. V dropped 4 bases and J dropped 4 bases, with 15 bases sitting between them. Germline V gene data show CDR1 as SGHDT and CDR2 as YYEEEE. The CDR3 coding sequence is TGTGCCAGCAGCGCCGGTCCAGGGAATTACGAGCAGTACTTC. Its translation: CASSAGPGNYEQYF.

The V and J genes are TRBV12-5 and TRBJ2-1, with a possible D match to TRBD2 (5 bases). Trimming removed 9 bases from V and 12 bases from J, with 12 bases in between. CDR1 and CDR2 (germline): LGHNT, FRNRAP. CDR3 length equals 10 residues. The CDR3 region is CASGVAGQFF. The DNA of the CDR3 is TGTGCTAGCGGGGTGGCCGGGCAGTTCTTC.

The chain has TRBV7-8 and TRBJ1-3; D gene unclear. V lost 4 bases and J lost 4, with 8 bases in between. CDR3 length equals 13 residues. Germline CDR1 reads SGHVS; CDR2 reads FQNEAQ. This chain's CDR3 is CASSSAGGNTIYF. The CDR3, as DNA: TGTGCCAGCAGCTCAGCCGGGGGAAACACCATATATTTT.

CDR3 nucleotides: TGTGCCAGCACCCCGGGACAGGGATGGGATGAGCAGTTCTTC. It encodes CASTPGQGWDEQFF. The rearrangement links TRBV2 to TRBJ2-1; the match to TRBD1 covers 9 bases. V dropped 7 bases and J dropped 8; count of bases not matched to a gene: 9. The CDR3 totals 14 residues. The germline V gene encodes CDR1 SNHLY and CDR2 FYNNEI.

In this sample, this clone turned up a few times. The rearrangement uses TRBV11-2 and TRBJ1-5; no reliable D call. The germline gives CDR1 SGHAT, CDR2 FQNNGV. Trimming took off 2 bases at V and 5 bases at J, with 7 bases between the two ends. CDR3 length equals 13 residues. The CDR3 coding sequence is TGTGCCAGCAGCTTATGGGAGGATCAGCCCCAGCATTTT. This gives the protein CASSLWEDQPQHF.

This sequence joins TRBV2 and TRBJ2-7; D might be TRBD1 (6 bases). Germline lookup yields CDR1 SNHLY and CDR2 FYNNEI. The CDR3 totals 15 residues. V was trimmed by 7 bases and J by 3 bases, leaving 19 bases between them. In DNA form, the CDR3 reads TGTGCCAGCATGGGTTGGGAGACAGGCAACTACGAGCAGTACTTC. Its protein product is CASMGWETGNYEQYF. Together with reference TRBV2 and TRBJ2-7, the CDR3 gives the full variable domain: EPEVTQTPSHQVTQMGQEVILRCVPISNHLYFYWYRQILGQKVEFLVSFYNNEISEKSEIFDDQFSVERPDGSNFTLKIRSTKLEDSAMYFCASMGWETGNYEQYFGPGTRLTVT.

The chain combines TRBV5-4 with TRBJ2-5, with D maybe TRBD2 (6 bases). V was shortened by 0 bases and J by 5 bases, with 14 bases between the two germline ends. The CDR3 spans 15 residues. CDR1 SGHNT and CDR2 YYREEE come from the germline V gene (reference sequence). CDR3 nucleotides: TGTGCCAGCAGCTTGGAACTGGGGGGTCCGGAGACCCAGTACTTC. Translation: CASSLELGGPETQYF.